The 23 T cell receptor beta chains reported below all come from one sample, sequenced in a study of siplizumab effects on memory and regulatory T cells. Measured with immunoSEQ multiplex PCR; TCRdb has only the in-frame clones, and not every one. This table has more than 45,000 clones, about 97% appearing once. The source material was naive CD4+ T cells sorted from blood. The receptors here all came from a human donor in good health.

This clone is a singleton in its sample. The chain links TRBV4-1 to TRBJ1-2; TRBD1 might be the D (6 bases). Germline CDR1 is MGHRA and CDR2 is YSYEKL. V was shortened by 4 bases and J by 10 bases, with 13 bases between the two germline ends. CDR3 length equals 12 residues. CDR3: CASSPTGLDYTF. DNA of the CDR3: TGCGCCAGCAGCCCCACAGGGCTTGACTACACCTTC.

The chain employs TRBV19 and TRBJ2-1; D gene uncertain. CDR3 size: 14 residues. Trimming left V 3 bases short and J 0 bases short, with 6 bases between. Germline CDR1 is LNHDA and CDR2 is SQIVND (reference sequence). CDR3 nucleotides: TGTGCCAGTAGTATTTCAAGCTCCTACAATGAGCAGTTCTTC. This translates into CASSISSSYNEQFF.

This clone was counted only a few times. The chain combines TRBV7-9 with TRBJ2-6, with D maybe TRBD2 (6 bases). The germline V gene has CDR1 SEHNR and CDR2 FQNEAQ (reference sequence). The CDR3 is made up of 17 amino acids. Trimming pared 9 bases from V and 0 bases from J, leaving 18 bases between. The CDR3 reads CASRGLKRGSGANVLTF. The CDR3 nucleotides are TGTGCCAGTAGGGGACTTAAGCGTGGCTCTGGGGCCAACGTCCTGACTTTC.

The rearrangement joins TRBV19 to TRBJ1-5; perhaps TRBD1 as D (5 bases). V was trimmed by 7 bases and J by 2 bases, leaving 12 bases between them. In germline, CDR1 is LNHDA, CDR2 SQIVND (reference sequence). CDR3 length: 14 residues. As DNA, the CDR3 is TGTGCCAGTACCTGGCAGGGTGGCAATCAGCCCCAGCATTTT. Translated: CASTWQGGNQPQHF.

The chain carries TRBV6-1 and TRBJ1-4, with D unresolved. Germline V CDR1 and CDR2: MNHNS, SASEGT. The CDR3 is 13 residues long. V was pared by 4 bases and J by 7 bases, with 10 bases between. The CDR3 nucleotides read TGTGCCAGCAGTGCTGGCCAAGGTGAAAAACTGTTTTTT. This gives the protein CASSAGQGEKLFF.

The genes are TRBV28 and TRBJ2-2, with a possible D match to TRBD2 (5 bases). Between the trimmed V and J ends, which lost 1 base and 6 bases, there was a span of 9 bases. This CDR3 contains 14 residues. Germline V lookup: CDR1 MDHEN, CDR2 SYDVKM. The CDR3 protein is CASSLLRDAGELFF. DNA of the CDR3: TGTGCCAGCAGTTTATTACGGGATGCCGGGGAGCTGTTTTTT.

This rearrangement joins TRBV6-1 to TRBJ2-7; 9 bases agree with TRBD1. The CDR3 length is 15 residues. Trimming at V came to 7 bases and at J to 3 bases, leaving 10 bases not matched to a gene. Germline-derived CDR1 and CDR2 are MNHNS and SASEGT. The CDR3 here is CASTDPGTGIYEQYF. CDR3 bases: TGTGCCAGCACCGACCCTGGGACAGGGATCTACGAGCAGTACTTC.

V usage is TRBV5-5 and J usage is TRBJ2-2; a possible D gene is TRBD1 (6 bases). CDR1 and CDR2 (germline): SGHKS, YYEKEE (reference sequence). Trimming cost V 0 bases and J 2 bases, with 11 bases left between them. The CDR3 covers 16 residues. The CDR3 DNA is TGTGCCAGCAGCTTGGCGGGGACACTAAACACCGGGGAGCTGTTTTTT. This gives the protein CASSLAGTLNTGELFF.

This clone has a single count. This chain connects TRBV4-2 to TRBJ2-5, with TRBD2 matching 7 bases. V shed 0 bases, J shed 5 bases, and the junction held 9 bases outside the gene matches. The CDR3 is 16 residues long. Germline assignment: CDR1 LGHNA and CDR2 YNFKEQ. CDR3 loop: CASSQDRASGGETQYF. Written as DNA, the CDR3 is TGTGCCAGCAGCCAAGATCGGGCTAGCGGAGGGGAGACCCAGTACTTC.

This chain's CDR3 is CAIRRTQNTEAFF. In nucleotides, the CDR3 is TGTGCCATCAGGAGGACACAGAACACTGAAGCTTTCTTT. The chain has TRBV10-3 and TRBJ1-1; weak D call: TRBD1 (5 bases). CDR1 and CDR2 (germline): ENHRY, SYGVKD. The CDR3 is 13 residues long. V lost 6 bases to trimming and J lost 1 base, with 9 bases between them.

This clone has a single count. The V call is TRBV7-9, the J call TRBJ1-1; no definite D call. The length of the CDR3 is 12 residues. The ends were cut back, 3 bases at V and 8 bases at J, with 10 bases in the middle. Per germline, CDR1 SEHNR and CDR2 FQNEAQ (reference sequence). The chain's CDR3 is CASSLLREEAFF. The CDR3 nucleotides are TGTGCCAGCAGCTTGTTGCGGGAAGAAGCTTTCTTT. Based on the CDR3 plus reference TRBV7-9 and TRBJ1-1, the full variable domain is DTGVSQNPRHKITKRGQNVTFRCDPISEHNRLYWYRQTLGQGPEFLTYFQNEAQLEKSRLLSDRFSAERPKGSFSTLEIQRTEQGDSAMYLCASSLLREEAFFGQGTRLTVV.

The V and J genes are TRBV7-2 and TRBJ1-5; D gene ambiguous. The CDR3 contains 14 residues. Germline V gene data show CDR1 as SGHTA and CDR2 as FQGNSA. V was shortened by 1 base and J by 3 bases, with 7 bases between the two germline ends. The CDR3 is CASSLVVNNQPQHF. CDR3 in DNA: TGTGCCAGCAGCTTAGTTGTGAACAATCAGCCCCAGCATTTT.

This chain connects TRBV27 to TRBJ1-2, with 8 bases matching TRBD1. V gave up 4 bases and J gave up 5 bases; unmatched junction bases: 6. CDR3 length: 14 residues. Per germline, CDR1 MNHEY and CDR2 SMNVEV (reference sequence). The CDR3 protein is CASSSGQGRYGYTF. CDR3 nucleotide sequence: TGTGCCAGCAGTTCCGGACAGGGTCGGTATGGCTACACCTTC.

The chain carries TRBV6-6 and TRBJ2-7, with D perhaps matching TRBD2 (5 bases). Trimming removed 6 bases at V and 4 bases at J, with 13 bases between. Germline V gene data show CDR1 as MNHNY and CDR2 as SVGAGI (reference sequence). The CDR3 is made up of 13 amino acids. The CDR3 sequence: CASSPLGDYEQYF. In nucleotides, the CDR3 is TGTGCCAGCAGCCCCCTCGGGGATTACGAGCAGTACTTC.

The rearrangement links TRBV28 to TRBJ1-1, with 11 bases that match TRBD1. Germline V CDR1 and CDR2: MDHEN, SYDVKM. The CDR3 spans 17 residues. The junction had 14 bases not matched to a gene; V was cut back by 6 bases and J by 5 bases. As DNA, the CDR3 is TGTGCCAGCAGCCCCCCGACCGGGACAGGGGGTGAAACTGAAGCTTTCTTT. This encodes CASSPPTGTGGETEAFF.

The CDR3 reads CASTQGGHRPAGELFF. The CDR3 nucleotides are TGTGCCAGCACCCAAGGAGGTCACAGACCCGCCGGGGAGCTGTTTTTT. V and J are TRBV7-2 and TRBJ2-2; D possibly corresponds to TRBD2 (5 bases). Germline V gene data show CDR1 as SGHTA and CDR2 as FQGNSA. The CDR3 has 16 residues. Trimming shortened V by 7 bases and J by 6 bases, and 21 bases separated the two germline ends.

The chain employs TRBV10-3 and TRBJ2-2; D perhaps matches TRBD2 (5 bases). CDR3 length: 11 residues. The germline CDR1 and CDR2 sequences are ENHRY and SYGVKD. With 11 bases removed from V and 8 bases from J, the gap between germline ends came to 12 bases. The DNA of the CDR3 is TGTGCCTCTCGAGGGATGGGGGAGCTGTTTTTT. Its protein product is CASRGMGELFF.

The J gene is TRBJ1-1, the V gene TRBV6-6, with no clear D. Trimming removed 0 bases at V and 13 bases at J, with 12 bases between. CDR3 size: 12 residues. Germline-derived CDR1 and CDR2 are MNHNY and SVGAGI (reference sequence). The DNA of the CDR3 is TGTGCCAGCAGTTACTCGGCCGACTTGGGTTTCTTT. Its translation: CASSYSADLGFF.

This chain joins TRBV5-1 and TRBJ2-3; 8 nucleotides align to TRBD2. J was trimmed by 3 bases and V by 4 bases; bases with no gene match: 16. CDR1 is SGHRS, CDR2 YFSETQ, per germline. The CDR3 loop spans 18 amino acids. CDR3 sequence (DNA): TGCGCCAGCAGCCTAGGACTAGCACCCTTGCCCGGGACAGATACGCAGTATTTT. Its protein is CASSLGLAPLPGTDTQYF.

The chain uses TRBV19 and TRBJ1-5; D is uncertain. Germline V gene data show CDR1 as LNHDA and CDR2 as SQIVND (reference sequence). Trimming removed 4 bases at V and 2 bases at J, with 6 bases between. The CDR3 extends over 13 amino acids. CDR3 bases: TGTGCCAGTAGTAAAAGGGGCAATCAGCCCCAGCATTTT. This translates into CASSKRGNQPQHF.

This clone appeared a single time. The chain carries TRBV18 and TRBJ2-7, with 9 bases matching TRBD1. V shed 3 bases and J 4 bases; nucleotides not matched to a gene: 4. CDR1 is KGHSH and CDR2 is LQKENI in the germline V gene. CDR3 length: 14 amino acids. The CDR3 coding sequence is TGTGCCAGCTCACCCAGACAGGGGGAATACGAGCAGTACTTC. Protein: CASSPRQGEYEQYF.

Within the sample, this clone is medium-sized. The CDR3 bases are TGCGCCAGCAGCCAAGACCCTTCGCTACTCTTCGGACAGGGGACCTTCTACGAGCAGTACTTC. Translated: CASSQDPSLLFGQGTFYEQYF. This sequence joins TRBV4-1 and TRBJ2-7; TRBD1 matches 9 bases. This CDR3 has 21 amino acids. Germline V gene lookup returns CDR1 MGHRA and CDR2 YSYEKL. The trim removed 0 bases at V and 3 bases at J, leaving 21 bases unmatched.

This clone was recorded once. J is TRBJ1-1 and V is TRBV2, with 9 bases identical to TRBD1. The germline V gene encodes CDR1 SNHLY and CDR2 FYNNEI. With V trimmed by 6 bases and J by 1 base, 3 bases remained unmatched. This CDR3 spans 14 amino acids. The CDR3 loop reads CASSLQGANTEAFF. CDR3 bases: TGTGCCAGCAGCCTACAGGGGGCGAACACTGAAGCTTTCTTT.